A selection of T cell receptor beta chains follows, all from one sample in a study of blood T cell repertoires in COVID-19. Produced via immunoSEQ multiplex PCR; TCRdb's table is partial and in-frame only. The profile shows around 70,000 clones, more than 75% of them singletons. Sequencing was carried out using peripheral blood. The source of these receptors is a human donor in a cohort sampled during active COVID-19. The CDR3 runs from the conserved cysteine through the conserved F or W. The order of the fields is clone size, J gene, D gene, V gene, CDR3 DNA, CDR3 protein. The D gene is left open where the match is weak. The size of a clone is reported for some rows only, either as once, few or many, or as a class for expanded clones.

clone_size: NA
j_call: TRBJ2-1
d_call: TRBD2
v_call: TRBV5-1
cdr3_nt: TGCGCCAGCAGCGTCAGACTAGCGGGGGGGCCGGGTGAGCAGTTCTTC
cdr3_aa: CASSVRLAGGPGEQFF

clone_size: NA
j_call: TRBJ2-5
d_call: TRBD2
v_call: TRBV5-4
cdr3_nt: TGTGCCAGCAGCGCCCGACTAGCGGGGGGGCAAGAGACCCAGTACTTC
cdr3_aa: CASSARLAGGQETQYF

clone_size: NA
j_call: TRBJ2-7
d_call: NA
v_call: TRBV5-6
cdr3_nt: TGTGCCAGCAGCTTGCAGGGCCCCTACGAGCAGTACTTC
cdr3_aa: CASSLQGPYEQYF

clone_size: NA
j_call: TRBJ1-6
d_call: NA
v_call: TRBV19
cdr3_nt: TGTGCCAGTAGTATAGGGGCGAGCAGTCTCTCCTATAATTCACCCCTCCACTTT
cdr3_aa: CASSIGASSLSYNSPLHF

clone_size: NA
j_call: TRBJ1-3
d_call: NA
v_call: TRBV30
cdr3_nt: TGTGCCTGGAGTGTGTCAGGGAGGGCTGGAAACACCATATATTTT
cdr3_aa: CAWSVSGRAGNTIYF

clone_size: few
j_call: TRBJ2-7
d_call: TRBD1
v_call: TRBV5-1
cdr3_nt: TGCGCCAGCATGCGACAGGGATCCGAGCAGTACTTC
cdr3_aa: CASMRQGSEQYF

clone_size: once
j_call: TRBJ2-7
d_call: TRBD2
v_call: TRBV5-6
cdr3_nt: TGTGCCAGCAGCTTGGCGGGGCTAGCGGGGCGTGGCGAGCAGTACTTC
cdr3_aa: CASSLAGLAGRGEQYF

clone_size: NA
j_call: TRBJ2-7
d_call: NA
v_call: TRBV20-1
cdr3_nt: TGCAGTGCTAGTGGCCAGGACGGGAAAGCCTACGAGCAGTACTTC
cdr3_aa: CSASGQDGKAYEQYF

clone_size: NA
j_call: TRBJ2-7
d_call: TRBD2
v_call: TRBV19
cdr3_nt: TGTGCCAGTAGTCTTCGGACTAGCGGGGCCTACGAGCAGTACTTC
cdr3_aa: CASSLRTSGAYEQYF

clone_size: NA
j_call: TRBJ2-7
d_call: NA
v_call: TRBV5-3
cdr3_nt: TGTGCCAGAAGCTCCAAACAGGGTTGGGGGGGGAGCTACGAGCAGTACTTC
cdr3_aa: CARSSKQGWGGSYEQYF

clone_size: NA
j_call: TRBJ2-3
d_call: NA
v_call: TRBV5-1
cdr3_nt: TGCGCCAGCAGCTTGGCATCAGAGGCAGATACGCAGTATTTT
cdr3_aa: CASSLASEADTQYF

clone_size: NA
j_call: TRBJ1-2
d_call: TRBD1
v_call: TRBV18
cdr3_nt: TGTGCCAGCTCACCAATTGGACAGGGGGCTGGCTATGGCTACACCTTC
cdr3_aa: CASSPIGQGAGYGYTF

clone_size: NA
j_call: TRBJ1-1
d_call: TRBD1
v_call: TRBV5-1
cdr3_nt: TGCGCCAGCAGCCCGACGACAGGGAAGAACACTGAAGCTTTCTTT
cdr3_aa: CASSPTTGKNTEAFF

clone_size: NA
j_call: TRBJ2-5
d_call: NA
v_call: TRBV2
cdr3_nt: TGTGCCAGCAGTCCTCACATACACCAAGAGACCCAGTACTTC
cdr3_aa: CASSPHIHQETQYF

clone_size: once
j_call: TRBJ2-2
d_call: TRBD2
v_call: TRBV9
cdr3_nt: TGTGCCAGCAGCAACCCCCGGGCGGGGGGAGGGACCGGGGAGCTGTTTTTT
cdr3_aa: CASSNPRAGGGTGELFF

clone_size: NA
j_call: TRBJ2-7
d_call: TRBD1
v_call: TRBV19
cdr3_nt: TGTGCCAGTACCCGAAGGACAGGGCCCTACGAGCAGTACTTC
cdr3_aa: CASTRRTGPYEQYF

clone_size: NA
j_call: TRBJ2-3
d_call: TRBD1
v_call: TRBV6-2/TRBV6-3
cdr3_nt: TGTGCCAGCAGCCCCCAGGGGGCAGGAGATACGCAGTATTTT
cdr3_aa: CASSPQGAGDTQYF